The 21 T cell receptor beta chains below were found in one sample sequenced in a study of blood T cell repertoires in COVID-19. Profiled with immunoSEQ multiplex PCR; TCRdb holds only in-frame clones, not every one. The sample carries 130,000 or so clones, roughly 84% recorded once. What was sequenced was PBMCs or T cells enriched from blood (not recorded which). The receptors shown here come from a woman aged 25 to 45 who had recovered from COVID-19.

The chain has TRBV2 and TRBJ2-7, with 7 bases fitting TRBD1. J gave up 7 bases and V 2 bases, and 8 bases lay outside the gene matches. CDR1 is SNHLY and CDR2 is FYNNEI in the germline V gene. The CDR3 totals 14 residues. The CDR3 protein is CASSEIDREGEQYF. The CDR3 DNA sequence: TGTGCCAGCAGTGAAATAGACAGGGAAGGAGAGCAGTACTTC. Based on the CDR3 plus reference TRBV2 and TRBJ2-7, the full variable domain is EPEVTQTPSHQVTQMGQEVILRCVPISNHLYFYWYRQILGQKVEFLVSFYNNEISEKSEIFDDQFSVERPDGSNFTLKIRSTKLEDSAMYFCASSEIDREGEQYFGPGTRLTVT.

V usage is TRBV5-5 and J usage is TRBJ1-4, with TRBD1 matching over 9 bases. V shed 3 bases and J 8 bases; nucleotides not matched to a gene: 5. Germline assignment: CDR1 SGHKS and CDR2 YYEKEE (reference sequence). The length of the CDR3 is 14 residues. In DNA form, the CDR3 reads TGTGCCAGCAGCTCCGGGACAGGGCGCGAAAAACTGTTTTTT. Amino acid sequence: CASSSGTGREKLFF.

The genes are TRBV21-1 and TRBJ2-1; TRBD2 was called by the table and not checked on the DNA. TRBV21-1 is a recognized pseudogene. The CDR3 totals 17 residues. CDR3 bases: TGTGCCAGCAGCAAAGCCTTGTTGGAGGGGTGTCCCTATGAGCAGTTCTTC. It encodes CASSKALLEGCPYEQFF.

DNA of the CDR3: TGTGCCTGGATGGAGGCTAACTATGGCTACACCTTC. This sequence encodes CAWMEANYGYTF. The chain is built from TRBV30 and TRBJ1-2; D uncertain. The ends were cut back, 4 bases at V and 0 bases at J, with 6 bases in the middle. Germline CDR1 and CDR2: GTSNPN and SVGIG (reference sequence). The CDR3 length is 12 residues.

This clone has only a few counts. The CDR3 bases are TGTGCCAGCAGCGAAAGCGGGCGGGGGGAGACCCAGTACTTC. Translated: CASSESGRGETQYF. J is TRBJ2-5 and V is TRBV9; 7 bases are shared with TRBD2. CDR3 length: 14 residues. CDR1 and CDR2 (germline): SGDLS, YYNGEE. V lost 3 bases, J lost 5 bases, and 7 bases stayed unmatched. Filled out from reference TRBV9 and TRBJ2-5, the complete variable domain reads DSGVTQTPKHLITATGQRVTLRCSPRSGDLSVYWYQQSLDQGLQFLIQYYNGEERAKGNILERFSAQQFPDLHSELNLSSLELGDSALYFCASSESGRGETQYFGPGTRLLVL.

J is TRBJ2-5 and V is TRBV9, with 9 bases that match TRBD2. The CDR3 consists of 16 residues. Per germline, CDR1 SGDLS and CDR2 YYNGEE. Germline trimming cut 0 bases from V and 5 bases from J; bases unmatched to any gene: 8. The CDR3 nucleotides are TGTGCCAGCAGCGTAGGAGGCGGGAGGGCCGGGGAGACCCAGTACTTC. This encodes CASSVGGGRAGETQYF. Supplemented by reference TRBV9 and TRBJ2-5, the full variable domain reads DSGVTQTPKHLITATGQRVTLRCSPRSGDLSVYWYQQSLDQGLQFLIQYYNGEERAKGNILERFSAQQFPDLHSELNLSSLELGDSALYFCASSVGGGRAGETQYFGPGTRLLVL.

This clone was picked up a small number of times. The CDR3 sequence is CASSLDRGKSEQFF. The CDR3 nucleotides read TGTGCCAGCAGCTTGGACAGGGGGAAAAGTGAGCAGTTCTTC. V is TRBV7-9 and J is TRBJ2-1; the match to TRBD1 covers 10 bases. J was trimmed by 9 bases and V by 3 bases; bases with no gene match: 5. The CDR3 is 14 amino acids. Germline CDR1 and CDR2: SEHNR and FQNEAQ (reference sequence).

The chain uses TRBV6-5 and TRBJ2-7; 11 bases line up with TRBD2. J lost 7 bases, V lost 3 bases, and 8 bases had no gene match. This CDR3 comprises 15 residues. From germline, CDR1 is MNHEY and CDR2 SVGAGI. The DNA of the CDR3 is TGTGCCAGCAGTTATACTAGCGGGAGAGTGAGGGAGCAGTACTTC. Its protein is CASSYTSGRVREQYF.

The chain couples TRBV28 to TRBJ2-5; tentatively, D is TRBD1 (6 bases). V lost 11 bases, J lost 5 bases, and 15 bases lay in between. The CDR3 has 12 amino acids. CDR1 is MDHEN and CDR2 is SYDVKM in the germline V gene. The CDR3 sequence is CAHTRGLETQYF. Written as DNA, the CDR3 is TGTGCCCACACGAGGGGGTTGGAGACCCAGTACTTC.

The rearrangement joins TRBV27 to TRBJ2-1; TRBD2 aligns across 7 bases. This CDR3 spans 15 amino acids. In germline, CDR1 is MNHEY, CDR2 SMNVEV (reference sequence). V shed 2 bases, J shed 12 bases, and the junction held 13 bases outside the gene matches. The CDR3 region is CASSLGTTLSRGQFF. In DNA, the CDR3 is TGTGCCAGCAGTTTAGGGACTACGCTCTCGCGGGGGCAGTTCTTC.

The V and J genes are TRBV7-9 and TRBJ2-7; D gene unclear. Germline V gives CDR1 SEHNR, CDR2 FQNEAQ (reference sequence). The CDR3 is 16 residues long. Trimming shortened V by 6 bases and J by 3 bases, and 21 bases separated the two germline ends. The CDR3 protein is CASSSGRQVLYYEQYF. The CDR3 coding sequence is TGTGCCAGCAGTTCAGGTCGGCAAGTCCTCTACTACGAGCAGTACTTC.

The CDR3 here is CASSPSGAAGYHLSYEQYF. The DNA of the CDR3 is TGTGCCAGTAGCCCTTCTGGAGCCGCGGGCTACCATTTGTCCTACGAGCAGTACTTC. The chain carries TRBV19 and TRBJ2-7; possible D gene TRBD2, 5 bases. The CDR3 has 19 residues. CDR1 is LNHDA and CDR2 is SQIVND in the germline V gene (reference sequence). V was trimmed by 6 bases and J by 1 base, leaving 28 bases between them.

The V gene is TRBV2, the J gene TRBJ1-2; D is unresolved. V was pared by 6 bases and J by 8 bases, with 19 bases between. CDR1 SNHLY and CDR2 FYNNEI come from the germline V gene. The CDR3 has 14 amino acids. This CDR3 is CASSPHWGDRGYTF. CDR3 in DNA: TGTGCCAGCAGCCCCCACTGGGGAGACCGGGGCTACACCTTC.

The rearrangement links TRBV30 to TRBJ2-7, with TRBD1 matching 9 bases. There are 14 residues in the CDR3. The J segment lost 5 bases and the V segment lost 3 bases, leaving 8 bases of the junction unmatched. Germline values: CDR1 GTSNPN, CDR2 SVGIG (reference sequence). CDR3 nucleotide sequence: TGTGCCTGGAGCCCCGGGACAGGGTGGAACGAGCAGTACTTC. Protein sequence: CAWSPGTGWNEQYF.

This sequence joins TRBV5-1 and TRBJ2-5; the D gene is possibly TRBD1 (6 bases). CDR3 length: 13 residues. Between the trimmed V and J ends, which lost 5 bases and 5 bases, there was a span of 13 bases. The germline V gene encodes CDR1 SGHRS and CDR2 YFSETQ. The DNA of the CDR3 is TGCGCCAGCAGGGGACATGAAGAGGAGACCCAGTACTTC. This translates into CASRGHEEETQYF.

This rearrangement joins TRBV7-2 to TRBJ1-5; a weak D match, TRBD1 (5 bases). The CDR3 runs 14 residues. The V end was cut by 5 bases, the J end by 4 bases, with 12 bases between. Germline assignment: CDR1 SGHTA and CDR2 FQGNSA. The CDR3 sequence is CASSQGGPNQPQHF. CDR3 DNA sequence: TGTGCCAGCAGCCAGGGTGGTCCTAATCAGCCCCAGCATTTT.

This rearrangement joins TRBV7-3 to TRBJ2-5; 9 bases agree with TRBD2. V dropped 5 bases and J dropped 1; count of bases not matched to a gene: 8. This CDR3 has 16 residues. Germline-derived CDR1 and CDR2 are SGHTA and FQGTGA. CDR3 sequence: CASSPGVLAGQETQYF. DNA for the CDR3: TGTGCCAGCAGCCCCGGGGTACTAGCGGGCCAAGAGACCCAGTACTTC.

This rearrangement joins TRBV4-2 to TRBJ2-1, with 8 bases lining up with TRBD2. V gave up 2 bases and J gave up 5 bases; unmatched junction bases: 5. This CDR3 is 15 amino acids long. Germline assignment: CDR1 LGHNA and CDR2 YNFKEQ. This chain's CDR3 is CASSQLTSGNNEQFF. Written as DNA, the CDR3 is TGTGCCAGCAGCCAATTAACTAGCGGAAACAATGAGCAGTTCTTC.

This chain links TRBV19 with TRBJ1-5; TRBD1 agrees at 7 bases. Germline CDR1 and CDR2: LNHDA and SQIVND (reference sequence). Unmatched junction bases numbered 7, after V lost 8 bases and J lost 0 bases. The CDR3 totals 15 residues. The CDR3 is CASSDREASNQPQHF. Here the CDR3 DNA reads TGTGCCAGTTCCGACAGGGAGGCTAGCAATCAGCCCCAGCATTTT.

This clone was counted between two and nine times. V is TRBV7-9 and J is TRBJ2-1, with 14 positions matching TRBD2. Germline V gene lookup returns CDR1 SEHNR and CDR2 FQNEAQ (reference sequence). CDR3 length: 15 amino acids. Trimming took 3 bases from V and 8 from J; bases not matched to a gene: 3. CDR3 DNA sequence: TGTGCCAGCAGCTTGGGGACTAGCGGGAGTGATGAGCAGTTCTTC. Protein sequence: CASSLGTSGSDEQFF.

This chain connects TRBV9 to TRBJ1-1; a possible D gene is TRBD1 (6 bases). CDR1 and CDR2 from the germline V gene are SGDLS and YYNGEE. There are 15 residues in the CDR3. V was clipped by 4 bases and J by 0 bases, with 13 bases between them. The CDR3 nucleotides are TGTGCCAGCAGCCCCTATGGACAGATGAACACTGAAGCTTTCTTT. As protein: CASSPYGQMNTEAFF.